This TCR beta chain came from a study of blood T cell repertoires in COVID-19. At the level of the study: The United States, Italy and Spain supplied acute and convalescent COVID-19 samples. PBMCs, B-cell-depleted T cells, or T cells were the source of the cDNA or gDNA that made up the material.

V dropped 4 bases and J dropped 6; count of bases not matched to a gene: 6. The germline CDR1 and CDR2 sequences are SGHRS and YFSETQ. The CDR3 covers 13 residues. The authors' processing: From reference gene primer amplification, estimates of nucleated cell counts were derived. Sequenced by immunoSEQ multiplex PCR; TCRdb stores in-frame clones only, minus some. V, J and clone size are taken as reported in that table, and D and trimming were inferred from the DNA itself. The sample lists tens of thousands of clones, 60% to 75% occurring once. This clone was seen ten or more times. This chain uses TRBV5-1 with TRBJ1-2; 7 bases line up with TRBD1. The TCR was taken from a man aged 45-65 years with active or convalescent COVID-19. Sequenced sample: peripheral blood. CDR3 region: CASSLGQTNGYTF. Here the CDR3 DNA reads TGCGCCAGCAGCCTGGGACAGACGAATGGCTACACCTTC.